The 3 T cell receptor beta chains listed next were all sequenced from one sample in a study of cytomegalovirus exposure and HLA in healthy donors. Researchers ran the PCR with 60 Vbeta and 13 Jbeta primers. TCRdb's table, derived via immunoSEQ multiplex PCR, lists solely in-frame clones and lacks some. The sample shows approximately 92,000 clones, 60% to 80% of them seen only once. Input material: PBMCs. Every receptor here comes from a man between 60 and 75 years old in good health and CMV-seronegative.

The V and J genes are TRBV6-5 and TRBJ2-1; 7 nucleotides agree with TRBD1. The CDR3 runs to 13 residues. The J segment lost 7 bases and the V segment lost 6 bases, leaving 6 bases of the junction unmatched. Germline values: CDR1 MNHEY, CDR2 SVGAGI. This CDR3 is CASSLDRWNEQFF. DNA of the CDR3: TGTGCCAGCAGCCTGGACAGGTGGAATGAGCAGTTCTTC.

The chain joins TRBV7-9 to TRBJ2-7, with 7 bases identical to TRBD1. This CDR3 comprises 14 residues. CDR1 and CDR2 from the germline V gene are SEHNR and FQNEAQ (reference sequence). Losses at the gene ends were 5 bases for V and 2 bases for J; bases not matched to a gene: 6. The CDR3 sequence is CASSPDRATYEQYF. The CDR3 DNA reads TGTGCCAGCAGCCCCGACAGGGCCACCTACGAGCAGTACTTC.

The chain has TRBV5-5 and TRBJ1-4; 10 bases align to TRBD1. Germline V gives CDR1 SGHKS, CDR2 YYEKEE (reference sequence). The CDR3 is 15 residues long. V dropped 1 base and J dropped 8; count of bases not matched to a gene: 5. CDR3 sequence: CASSLLRDRGEKLFF. For the CDR3, the DNA is TGTGCCAGCAGCTTGCTCCGGGACAGGGGAGAAAAACTGTTTTTT.